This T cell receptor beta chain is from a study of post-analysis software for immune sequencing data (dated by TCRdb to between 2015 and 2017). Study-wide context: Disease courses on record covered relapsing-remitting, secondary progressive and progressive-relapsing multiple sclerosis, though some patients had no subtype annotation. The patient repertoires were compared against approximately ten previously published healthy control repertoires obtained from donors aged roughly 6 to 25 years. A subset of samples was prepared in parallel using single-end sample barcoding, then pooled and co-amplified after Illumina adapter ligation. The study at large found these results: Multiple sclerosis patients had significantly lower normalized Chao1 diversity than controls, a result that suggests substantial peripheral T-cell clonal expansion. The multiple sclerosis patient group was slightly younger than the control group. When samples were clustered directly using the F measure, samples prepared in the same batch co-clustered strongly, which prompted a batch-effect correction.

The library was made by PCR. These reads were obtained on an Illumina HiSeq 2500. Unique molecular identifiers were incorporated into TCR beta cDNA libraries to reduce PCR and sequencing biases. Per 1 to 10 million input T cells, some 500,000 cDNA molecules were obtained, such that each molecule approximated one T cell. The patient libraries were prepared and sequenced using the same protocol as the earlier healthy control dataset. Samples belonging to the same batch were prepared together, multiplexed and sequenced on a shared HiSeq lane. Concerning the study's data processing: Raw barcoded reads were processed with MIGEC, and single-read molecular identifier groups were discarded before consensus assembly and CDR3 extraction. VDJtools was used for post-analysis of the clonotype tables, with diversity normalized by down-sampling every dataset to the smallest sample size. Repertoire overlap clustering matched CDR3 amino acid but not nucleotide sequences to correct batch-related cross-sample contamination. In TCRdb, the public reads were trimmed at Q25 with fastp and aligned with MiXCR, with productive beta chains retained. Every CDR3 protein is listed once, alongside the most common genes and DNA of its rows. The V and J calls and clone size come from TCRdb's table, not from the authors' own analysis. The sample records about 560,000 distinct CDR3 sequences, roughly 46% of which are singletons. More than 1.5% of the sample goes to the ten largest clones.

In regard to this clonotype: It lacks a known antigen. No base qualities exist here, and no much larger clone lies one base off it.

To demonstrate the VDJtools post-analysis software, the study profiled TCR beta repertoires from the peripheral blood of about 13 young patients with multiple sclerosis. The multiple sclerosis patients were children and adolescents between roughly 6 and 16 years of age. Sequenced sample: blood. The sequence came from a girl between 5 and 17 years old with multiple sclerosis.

The DNA sequence reads TGTGCCAGCAGCGCGAAGGACGCAGAGACCCAGTACTTC. Its coded protein is CASSAKDAETQYF. The chain is assembled from TRBV21-1 and TRBJ2-7. The better agreement between TRBJ2-5 and the DNA end casts doubt on the J call. TRBV21-1 is shown as a pseudogene. The CDR3 covers 13 residues, taking in both the cysteine and the phenylalanine. Only the CDR3 region is kept as DNA, spanning 39 bases read in frame from base 1.